This T cell receptor (beta chain) was sequenced during a study of blood T cell repertoires in COVID-19. At the level of the study: Specimens from acute and convalescent COVID-19 originated in the United States, Italy and Spain. T cells, B-cell-depleted T cells, or PBMCs provided the cDNA or gDNA that served as material.

Original data processing: Reference gene primer amplification in the assay estimated nucleated cell counts. Generated by immunoSEQ multiplex PCR, the TCRdb table keeps only in-frame clones and is missing some. That table supplies the V and J calls and clone size; D and trimming were determined from the DNA. The table includes tens of thousands of clones, approximately 90% detected once. Looked up from germline, CDR1 is SNHLY and CDR2 is FYNNEI. V was trimmed by 5 bases and J by 4 bases, leaving 11 bases between them. The CDR3 is 13 residues long. V and J are TRBV2 and TRBJ1-1, with no clear D. This clonotype originated in a human donor in a cohort sampled during active COVID-19. Material for sequencing was peripheral blood. In DNA, the CDR3 is TGTGCCAGCAGTTCCAAAGCGATCACTGAAGCTTTCTTT. It is translated as CASSSKAITEAFF. Together with reference TRBV2 and TRBJ1-1, the CDR3 gives the full variable domain: EPEVTQTPSHQVTQMGQEVILRCVPISNHLYFYWYRQILGQKVEFLVSFYNNEISEKSEIFDDQFSVERPDGSNFTLKIRSTKLEDSAMYFCASSSKAITEAFFGQGTRLTVV.